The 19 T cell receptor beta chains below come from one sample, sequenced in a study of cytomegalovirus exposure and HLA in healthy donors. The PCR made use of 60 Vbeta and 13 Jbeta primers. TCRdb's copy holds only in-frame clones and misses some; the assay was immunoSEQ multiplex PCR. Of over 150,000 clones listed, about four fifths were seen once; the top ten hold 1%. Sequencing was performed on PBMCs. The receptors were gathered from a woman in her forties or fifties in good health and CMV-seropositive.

As DNA, the CDR3 is TGTGCCAGCAGCGTAGGTAGTCTGAACACTGAAGCTTTCTTT. It encodes CASSVGSLNTEAFF. The chain links TRBV9 to TRBJ1-1, with D unclear. CDR1 and CDR2 from the germline V gene are SGDLS and YYNGEE. The CDR3 loop spans 14 amino acids. Trimming removed 0 bases at V and 0 bases at J, with 6 bases between.

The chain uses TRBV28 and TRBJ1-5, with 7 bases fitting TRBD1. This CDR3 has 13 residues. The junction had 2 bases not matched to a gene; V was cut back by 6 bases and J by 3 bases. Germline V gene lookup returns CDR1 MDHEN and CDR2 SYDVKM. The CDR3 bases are TGTGCCAGCAGGGGACAGCCCAATCAGCCCCAGCATTTT. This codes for CASRGQPNQPQHF.

Written as DNA, the CDR3 is TGTGCCACCAGCAGAGATTTGGAGCAGTCCTACGAGCAGTACTTC. Encoded protein: CATSRDLEQSYEQYF. The rearrangement joins TRBV15 to TRBJ2-7; D call uncertain. Germline V gene data show CDR1 as LNHNV and CDR2 as YYDKDF (reference sequence). The CDR3 totals 15 residues. Deletions cut 0 bases from V and 1 base from J, with 10 bases between.

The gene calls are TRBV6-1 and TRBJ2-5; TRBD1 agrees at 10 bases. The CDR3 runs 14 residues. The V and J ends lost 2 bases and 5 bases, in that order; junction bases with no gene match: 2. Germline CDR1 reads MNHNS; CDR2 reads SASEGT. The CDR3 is CASSERGQGETQYF. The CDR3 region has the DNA TGTGCCAGCAGTGAAAGGGGACAGGGGGAGACCCAGTACTTC.

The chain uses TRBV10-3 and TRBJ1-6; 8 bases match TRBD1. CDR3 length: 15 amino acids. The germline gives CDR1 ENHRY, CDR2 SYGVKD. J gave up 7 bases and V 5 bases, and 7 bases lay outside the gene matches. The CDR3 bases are TGTGCCATCAGTTCTACGGGACAGGCGAATTCACCCCTCCACTTT. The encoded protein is CAISSTGQANSPLHF.

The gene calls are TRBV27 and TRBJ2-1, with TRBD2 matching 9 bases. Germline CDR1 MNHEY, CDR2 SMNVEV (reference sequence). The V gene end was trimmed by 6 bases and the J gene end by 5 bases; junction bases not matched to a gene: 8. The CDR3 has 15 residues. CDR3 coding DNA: TGTGCCAGCAGCTGGGCGGGGGGGAGTGACAATGAGCAGTTCTTC. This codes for CASSWAGGSDNEQFF.

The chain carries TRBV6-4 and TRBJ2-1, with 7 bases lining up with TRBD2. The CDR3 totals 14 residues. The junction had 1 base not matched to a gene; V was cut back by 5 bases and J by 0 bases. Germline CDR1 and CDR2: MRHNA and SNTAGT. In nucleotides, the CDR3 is TGTGCCAGCAGTCCGGGAGGCTCCTACAATGAGCAGTTCTTC. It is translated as CASSPGGSYNEQFF.

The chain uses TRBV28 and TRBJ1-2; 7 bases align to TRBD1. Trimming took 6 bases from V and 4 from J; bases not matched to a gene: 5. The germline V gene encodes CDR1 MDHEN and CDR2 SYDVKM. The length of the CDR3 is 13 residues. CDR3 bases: TGTGCCAGCAGCCCCGACAGGGCCTATGGCTACACCTTC. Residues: CASSPDRAYGYTF.

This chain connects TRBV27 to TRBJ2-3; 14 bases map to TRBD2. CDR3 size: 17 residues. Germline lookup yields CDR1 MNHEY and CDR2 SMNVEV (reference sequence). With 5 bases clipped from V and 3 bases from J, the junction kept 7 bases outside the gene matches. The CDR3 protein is CASSPRGTSGRTDTQYF. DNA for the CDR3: TGTGCCAGCAGTCCCCGAGGGACTAGCGGGAGAACAGATACGCAGTATTTT.

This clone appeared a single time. CDR3 DNA: TGTGCCAGCAGGATGGGACAGGGGAGCACCGGGGAGCTGTTTTTT. Its protein is CASRMGQGSTGELFF. The gene calls are TRBV2 and TRBJ2-2; TRBD1 aligns across 10 bases. The CDR3 length is 15 residues. Germline V gene sequence: CDR1 SNHLY, CDR2 FYNNEI. With 6 bases clipped from V and 4 bases from J, the junction kept 5 bases outside the gene matches. The variable domain in full, with the rest retrieved from reference TRBV2 and TRBJ2-2, is EPEVTQTPSHQVTQMGQEVILRCVPISNHLYFYWYRQILGQKVEFLVSFYNNEISEKSEIFDDQFSVERPDGSNFTLKIRSTKLEDSAMYFCASRMGQGSTGELFFGEGSRLTVL.

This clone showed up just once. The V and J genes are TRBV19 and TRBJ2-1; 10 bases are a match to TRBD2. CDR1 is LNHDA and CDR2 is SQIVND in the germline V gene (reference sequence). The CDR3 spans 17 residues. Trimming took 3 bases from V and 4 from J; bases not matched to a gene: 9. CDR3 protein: CASSMNPTSGIYNEQFF. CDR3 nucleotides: TGTGCCAGTAGTATGAACCCTACTAGCGGGATATACAATGAGCAGTTCTTC.

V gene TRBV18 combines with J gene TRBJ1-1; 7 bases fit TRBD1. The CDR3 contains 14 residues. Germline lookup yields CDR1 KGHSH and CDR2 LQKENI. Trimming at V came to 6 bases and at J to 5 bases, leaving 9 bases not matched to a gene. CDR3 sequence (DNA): TGTGCCAGCTCGCTCGACAGGGTGGGGACTGAAGCTTTCTTT. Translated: CASSLDRVGTEAFF.

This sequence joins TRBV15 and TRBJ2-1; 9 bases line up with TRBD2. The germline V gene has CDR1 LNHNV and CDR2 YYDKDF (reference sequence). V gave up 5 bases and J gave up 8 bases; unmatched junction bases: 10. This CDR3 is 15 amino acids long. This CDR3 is CATSRGTSSLDEQFF. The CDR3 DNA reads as TGTGCCACCAGCCGAGGGACTAGCAGTTTGGATGAGCAGTTCTTC. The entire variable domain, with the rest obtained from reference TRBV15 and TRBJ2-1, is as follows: DAMVIQNPRYQVTQFGKPVTLSCSQTLNHNVMYWYQQKSSQAPKLLFHYYDKDFNNEADTPDNFQSRRPNTSFCFLDIRSPGLGDTAMYLCATSRGTSSLDEQFFGPGTRLTVL.

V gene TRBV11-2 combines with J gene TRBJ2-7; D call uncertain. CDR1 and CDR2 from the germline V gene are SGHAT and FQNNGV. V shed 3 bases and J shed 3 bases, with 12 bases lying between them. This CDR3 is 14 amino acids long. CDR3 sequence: CASSFGREYYEQYF. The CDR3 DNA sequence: TGTGCCAGCAGCTTTGGGCGCGAATACTACGAGCAGTACTTC.

This CDR3 is CASRRPSQGAWTEAFF. In DNA, the CDR3 is TGTGCCAGTAGAAGACCATCACAGGGGGCTTGGACTGAAGCTTTCTTT. V is TRBV19 and J is TRBJ1-1, with TRBD1 identical over 9 bases. The CDR3 runs 16 residues. The J segment lost 5 bases and the V segment lost 6 bases, leaving 13 bases of the junction unmatched. CDR1 is LNHDA, CDR2 SQIVND, per germline (reference sequence).

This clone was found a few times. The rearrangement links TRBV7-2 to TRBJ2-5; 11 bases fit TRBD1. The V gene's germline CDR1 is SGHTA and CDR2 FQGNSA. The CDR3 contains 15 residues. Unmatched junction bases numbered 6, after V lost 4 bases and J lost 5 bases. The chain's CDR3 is CASSYRDRGGETQYF. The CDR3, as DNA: TGTGCCAGCAGCTACCGGGACAGGGGGGGTGAGACCCAGTACTTC.

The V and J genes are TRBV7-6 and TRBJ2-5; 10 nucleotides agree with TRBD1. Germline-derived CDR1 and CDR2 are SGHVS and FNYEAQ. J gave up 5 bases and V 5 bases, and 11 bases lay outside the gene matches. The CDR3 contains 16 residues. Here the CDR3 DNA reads TGTGCCAGCAGCCCGACAGGGGGCGCCGGGGTGGAGACCCAGTACTTC. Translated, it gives CASSPTGGAGVETQYF.

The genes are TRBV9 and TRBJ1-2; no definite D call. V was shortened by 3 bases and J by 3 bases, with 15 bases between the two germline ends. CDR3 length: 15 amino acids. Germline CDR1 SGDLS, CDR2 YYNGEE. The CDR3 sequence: CASSATWSFDYGYTF. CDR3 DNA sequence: TGTGCCAGCAGCGCCACATGGTCTTTCGACTATGGCTACACCTTC. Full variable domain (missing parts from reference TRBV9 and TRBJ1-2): DSGVTQTPKHLITATGQRVTLRCSPRSGDLSVYWYQQSLDQGLQFLIQYYNGEERAKGNILERFSAQQFPDLHSELNLSSLELGDSALYFCASSATWSFDYGYTFGSGTRLTVV.

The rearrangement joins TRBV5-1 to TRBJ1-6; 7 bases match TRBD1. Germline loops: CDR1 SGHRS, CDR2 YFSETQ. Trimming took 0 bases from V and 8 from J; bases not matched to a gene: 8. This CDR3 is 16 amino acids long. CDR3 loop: CASSLGTGRRDSPLHF. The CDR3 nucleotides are TGCGCCAGCAGCTTGGGGACAGGCCGTCGGGATTCACCCCTCCACTTT.